Below are 4 T cell receptor beta chains sequenced from a single sample in a study of cytomegalovirus exposure and HLA in healthy donors. PCR involved 60 Vbeta and 13 Jbeta primers. TCRdb's table, derived via immunoSEQ multiplex PCR, lists solely in-frame clones and lacks some. The sample contains 150,000 to 200,000 clones, approximately 85% of which appear only once. Input material: PBMCs. These receptors were taken from a woman aged 50 to 65 in good health and CMV-seronegative.

CDR3 amino acids: CASSLSGYGYTF. The CDR3 nucleotides are TGTGCCAGCAGTTTATCGGGGTATGGCTACACCTTC. The chain links TRBV28 to TRBJ1-2, with D hard to call. V was shortened by 1 base and J by 5 bases, with 5 bases between the two germline ends. This CDR3 region has 12 residues. Germline values: CDR1 MDHEN, CDR2 SYDVKM.

V is TRBV5-8 and J is TRBJ2-1; tentative D call: TRBD1 (6 bases). Germline CDR1 SGHTS, CDR2 YDEGEE. Between the trimmed V and J ends, which lost 4 bases and 3 bases, there was a span of 11 bases. The CDR3 is 14 amino acids. CDR3 DNA sequence: TGTGCCAGCAGCCGGGACACGAACTACAATGAGCAGTTCTTC. The encoded protein is CASSRDTNYNEQFF.

This chain links TRBV25-1 with TRBJ1-2; maybe TRBD1 (6 bases). The CDR3 loop spans 14 amino acids. Trimming left V 5 bases short and J 7 bases short, with 17 bases between. Germline CDR1 reads MGHDK; CDR2 reads SYGVNS. The CDR3: CASSFSRGRGGYTF. In DNA, the CDR3 is TGTGCCAGCAGTTTCAGCAGGGGTCGGGGTGGCTACACCTTC.

The chain uses TRBV15 and TRBJ2-7, with D possibly TRBD1 on 5 matching bases. CDR1 and CDR2 (germline): LNHNV, YYDKDF (reference sequence). The CDR3 contains 15 residues. V lost 0 bases, J lost 1 base, and 10 bases lay in between. The CDR3 nucleotides are TGTGCCACCAGCAGAGATAAGACAGAATCCTACGAGCAGTACTTC. Protein: CATSRDKTESYEQYF.